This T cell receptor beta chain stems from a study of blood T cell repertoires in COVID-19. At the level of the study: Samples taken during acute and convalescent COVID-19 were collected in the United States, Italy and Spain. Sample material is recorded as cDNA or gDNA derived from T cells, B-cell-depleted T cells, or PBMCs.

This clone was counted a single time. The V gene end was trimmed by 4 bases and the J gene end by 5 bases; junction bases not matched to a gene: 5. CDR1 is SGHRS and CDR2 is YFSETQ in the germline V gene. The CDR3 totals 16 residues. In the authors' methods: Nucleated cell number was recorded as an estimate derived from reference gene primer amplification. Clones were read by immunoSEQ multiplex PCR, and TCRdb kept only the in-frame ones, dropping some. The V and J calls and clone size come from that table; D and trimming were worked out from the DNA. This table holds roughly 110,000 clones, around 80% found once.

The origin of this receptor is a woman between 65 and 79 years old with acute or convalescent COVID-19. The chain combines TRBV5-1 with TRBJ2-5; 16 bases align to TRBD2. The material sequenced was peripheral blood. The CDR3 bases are TGCGCCAGCAGCCGGGGACTAGCGGGGGGGCCGGAGACCCAGTACTTC. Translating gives CASSRGLAGGPETQYF.